This T cell receptor (beta chain) appears in the sequencing data of a study of T cells expressing NK-cell markers (dated by TCRdb to about 2020). Notes on the research overall: TCR beta-chain repertoires were profiled in sorted CD3+CD56+NKG2C+, CD3+CD56+NKG2C- and CD3+CD56-NKG2C+ T-cell subsets from about 8 donors. Among the eight sequenced donors, only one was HCMV-seronegative, while the other seven were HCMV-seropositive. The study sequenced eight donors, all healthy volunteers chosen at random: three men and five women. Libraries were sequenced as 2 x 150 bp reads on Illumina HiSeq 2000/2500, MiSeq or NextSeq.

The CDR3 runs 20 amino acids, cysteine and phenylalanine included. DNA is not recorded here. As encoded in the germline V gene, CDR1 is LGHNA while CDR2 is YSLEER. Sequencing used an Illumina HiSeq 2000. The TCR beta cDNA libraries were made using 5'RACE template switching, a step that added both a universal primer site and unique molecular identifiers. cDNA synthesis was primed from the TCR beta constant segment, followed by two successive PCR amplification steps. Processing in the source paper ran as follows. Reads were demultiplexed and grouped by UMI with MIGEC, and clonotypes were assembled and quantified with MiTCR. To remove erroneous sequences, TCR cDNA sequences were retained only when supported by two or more reads. Downstream repertoire analysis used the tcR package, and clonotypes were matched across fractions by CDR3 nucleotide sequence plus V segment. VDJmatch was used to annotate antigen specificity against VDJdb, with one amino acid substitution in CDR3 allowed. Following reprocessing of the reads by TCRdb, the data hold one row per CDR3 protein sequence and no DNA is available. Here the V and J calls rest on TCRdb's processing, not on the authors' analysis. For this sample, the table gives 440,000 or so distinct CDR3 sequences. The top ten hold 7.3% of the sample.

To determine HCMV serostatus, a commercial ELISA kit was used to detect HCMV-specific IgG in serum. Ficoll density gradient centrifugation was used to isolate peripheral blood mononuclear cells from blood. On this clonotype itself: This receptor's antigen is unknown.

Overall study results and their limits: For roughly 6 donors, the dominant CD3+CD56+NKG2C+ clonotypes were among the top 10 CD8+ clonotypes and accounted for roughly 1.0-7.5% of CD8+ T cells. Those dominant clonotypes were again the most abundant among CD3+CD56-NKG2C+ cells in a few donors, at about 25-65%. Whether the expanded NKG2C-expressing T cell clones were specific for HCMV antigens remained unclear.

The receptor was isolated from a woman aged 18 to 75 in good health. The rearranged chain carries TRBV4-3 and TRBJ2-7; the TCRdb D gene call, TRBD2, has no DNA to confirm it. The sequenced sample consisted of blood T cells: a sorted CD56 or NKG2C T cell subset, CD4+ or CD8+ T cells, or bulk PBMC T cells (not recorded which). CDR3 loop: CASSQDLTSGRALPVGEQYF.